These T cell receptor beta chains were read from a single sample in a study of blood T cell repertoires in COVID-19. Assay used: immunoSEQ multiplex PCR; TCRdb lists only in-frame clones, some missing. The table has about 200,000 clones, 90% seen once. Source material: PBMCs or T cells enriched from blood (not recorded which). All receptors come from a man aged 25 to 40 who had recovered from COVID-19. Both conserved end residues are part of each CDR3. D genes are given only for firm matches. Size is stated for part of the rows, as once, few or many counts, or as a class when the clone is expanded.

TRBV7-7	NA	TRBJ2-1	once	CASSPVLGVSYNEQFF	TGTGCCAGCAGCCCCGTTTTGGGCGTCTCCTACAATGAGCAGTTCTTC
TRBV24-1	TRBD1	TRBJ2-2	few	CATRDRGAGELFF	TGTGCCACCAGAGACAGGGGGGCCGGGGAGCTGTTTTTT
TRBV5-6	TRBD1	TRBJ1-4	once	CASSPGGTANEKLFF	TGTGCCAGCAGCCCTGGGGGGACAGCTAATGAAAAACTGTTTTTT
TRBV9	NA	TRBJ2-2	NA	CASSVRTNTGELFF	TGTGCCAGCAGCGTGAGAACGAACACCGGGGAGCTGTTTTTT
TRBV7-2	TRBD2	TRBJ2-1	NA	CASSQRLAGGSYNEQFF	TGTGCCAGCAGCCAGAGACTAGCGGGAGGGTCCTACAATGAGCAGTTCTTC
TRBV19	TRBD1	TRBJ1-5	NA	CASKTGTASNQPQHF	TGTGCCAGTAAAACCGGGACAGCTAGCAATCAGCCCCAGCATTTT
TRBV5-4	TRBD1	TRBJ1-2	NA	CASSQTGQAAYGYTF	TGTGCCAGCAGCCAGACTGGACAGGCCGCCTATGGCTACACCTTC
TRBV29-1	TRBD2	TRBJ2-7	NA	CSVLGGRAREQYF	TGCAGCGTTTTGGGTGGGAGGGCGCGAGAGCAGTACTTC
TRBV10-3	NA	TRBJ2-2	NA	CAISESGGANTGELFF	TGTGCCATCAGTGAGTCAGGCGGGGCGAACACCGGGGAGCTGTTTTTT
TRBV7-8	NA	TRBJ1-1	NA	CASSLTGKNTEAFF	TGTGCCAGCAGCTTGACAGGAAAGAACACTGAAGCTTTCTTT
TRBV5-4	NA	TRBJ1-2	NA	CASSLGRQGPNYGYTF	TGTGCCAGCAGCTTGGGACGGCAGGGCCCAAACTATGGCTACACCTTC
TRBV9	TRBD2	TRBJ2-1	NA	CASNGLAGGNEQFF	TGTGCCAGCAACGGACTAGCGGGAGGAAATGAGCAGTTCTTC
TRBV6-5	NA	TRBJ1-2	NA	CASSSTVNYGYTF	TGTGCCAGCAGTTCGACAGTTAACTATGGCTACACCTTC
TRBV7-9	NA	TRBJ1-1	NA	CASSQDRNTEAFF	TGTGCCAGCAGCCAGGACAGGAACACTGAAGCTTTCTTT
TRBV24-1	NA	TRBJ2-3	NA	CATSDLFLDTQYF	TGTGCCACCAGTGACCTGTTCTTGGATACGCAGTATTTT
TRBV28	NA	TRBJ1-4	NA	CASSPRAARGNEKLFF	TGTGCCAGCAGTCCCCGGGCAGCACGGGGGAATGAAAAACTGTTTTTT
TRBV9	TRBD2	TRBJ2-3	NA	CASSVSSGSTDTQYF	TGTGCCAGCAGCGTGTCTAGCGGGAGCACAGATACGCAGTATTTT
TRBV4-3	TRBD1	TRBJ2-2	NA	CASSQGTGEGEKAGELFF	TGCGCCAGCAGCCAAGGGACAGGGGAAGGGGAAAAGGCCGGGGAGCTGTTTTTT
TRBV5-5	NA	TRBJ2-5	NA	CASSDLREKQETQYF	TGTGCCAGCAGCGATTTACGGGAGAAGCAAGAGACCCAGTACTTC
TRBV6-5	NA	TRBJ2-2	NA	CASIWRGNGELFF	TGTGCCAGCATCTGGAGGGGTAACGGGGAGCTGTTTTTT
TRBV19	TRBD2	TRBJ2-5	NA	CASSIRLAGVMETQYF	TGTGCCAGTAGTATTCGGCTAGCGGGAGTGATGGAGACCCAGTACTTC
TRBV15	NA	TRBJ1-5	NA	CATSREGGQPQHF	TGTGCCACCAGCAGAGAAGGGGGTCAGCCCCAGCATTTT
TRBV6-1	NA	TRBJ2-7	NA	CASSEQHRVEQYF	TGTGCCAGCAGTGAGCAGCACAGGGTCGAGCAGTACTTC
TRBV27	NA	TRBJ1-4	few	CASSLSGGARYEKLFF	TGTGCCAGCAGTTTATCGGGGGGGGCGCGTTATGAAAAACTGTTTTTT
TRBV24-1	TRBD1	TRBJ2-5	NA	CATSDPRQGQETQYF	TGTGCCACCAGTGATCCCCGACAGGGGCAGGAGACCCAGTACTTC
TRBV15	NA	TRBJ2-5	NA	CATSRGGYRLQETQYF	TGTGCCACCAGCAGAGGTGGATACAGACTACAAGAGACCCAGTACTTC
TRBV28	TRBD1	TRBJ1-5	NA	CASSLLLSNRGGGGNQPQHF	TGTGCCAGCAGTTTGCTACTTTCTAACAGGGGCGGGGGGGGCAATCAGCCCCAGCATTTT
TRBV5-4	TRBD1	TRBJ2-7	NA	CASSLQGASYEQYF	TGTGCCAGCAGCCTCCAGGGGGCCTCCTACGAGCAGTACTTC
TRBV13	NA	TRBJ1-3	NA	CASSLIVRQASGNTIYF	TGTGCCAGCAGCTTAATCGTAAGACAGGCCTCTGGAAACACCATATATTTT
TRBV6-2/TRBV6-3	TRBD1	TRBJ2-1	NA	CASSSGQGAYNEQFF	TGTGCCAGCAGCTCAGGACAGGGGGCGTACAATGAGCAGTTCTTC
TRBV11-2	NA	TRBJ1-6	NA	CASAKGVSSYNSPLHF	TGTGCCAGCGCGAAGGGAGTGAGCTCCTATAATTCACCCCTCCACTTT
TRBV7-2	NA	TRBJ2-7	few	CASIQYPGSSYEQYF	TGTGCCAGCATCCAATATCCGGGGAGCTCCTACGAGCAGTACTTC
TRBV21-1	NA	TRBJ1-1	NA	CASSKFRCGTEAFF	TGTGCCAGCAGCAAATTTCGGTGCGGCACTGAAGCTTTCTTT
TRBV6-2/TRBV6-3	TRBD1	TRBJ2-1	NA	CASSYVVGQGISYNEQFF	TGTGCCAGCAGTTACGTCGTGGGACAGGGGATCTCCTACAATGAGCAGTTCTTC
TRBV9	NA	TRBJ2-7	NA	CASSVEGVPYEQYF	TGTGCCAGCAGCGTCGAGGGGGTTCCCTACGAGCAGTACTTC
TRBV7-6	TRBD1	TRBJ1-2	NA	CASSPDRTNYGYTF	TGTGCCAGCAGCCCGGACAGGACTAACTATGGCTACACCTTC
TRBV4-1	NA	TRBJ2-3	NA	CASSQERGGSLTDTQYF	TGCGCCAGCAGCCAAGAACGCGGTGGGAGTTTGACAGATACGCAGTATTTT
TRBV11-2	NA	TRBJ2-5	NA	CASSFRVREETQYF	TGTGCCAGCAGCTTCCGTGTGAGGGAAGAGACCCAGTACTTC
TRBV24-1	TRBD2	TRBJ2-3	NA	CATRLAATDTQYF	TGTGCCACAAGACTAGCGGCCACAGATACGCAGTATTTT